This TCR beta chain was recovered during a study of cytomegalovirus exposure and HLA in healthy donors. Study-level findings and limits: The study designated 150 or so TCR beta chains cytomegalovirus-associated. In a later analysis, parvovirus B19, influenza, CMV and Epstein-Barr virus appeared linked to several top co-occurrence clusters. Generally TCR sequences proved uncommon, though certain public TCRs appeared in numerous donors. Later work associated roughly 17,000 TCR beta sequences with HLA alleles at 0.05 false discovery rate.

A note on this clone: As yet, its antigen is unknown.

PCR used 60 Vbeta primers and 13 Jbeta primers. Produced via immunoSEQ multiplex PCR; TCRdb's table is partial and in-frame only. This sample carries about 160,000 clones, roughly 79% of them seen once, and the ten largest clones take under 2%. This CDR3 spans 13 amino acids. V lost 5 bases and J 12 bases, leaving 17 bases between the germline ends. The germline V gene has CDR1 SGHTA and CDR2 FQGNSA. The sample taken for sequencing was PBMCs. The receptor's source is a man aged 35 to 55 in good health and CMV-seronegative. The chain joins TRBV7-2 to TRBJ2-1; TRBD2 might be the D (5 bases). As DNA, the CDR3 is TGTGCCAGCAGCGAGGGTACTAGTGTGACGCAGTTCTTC. Its translation: CASSEGTSVTQFF.